This T cell receptor (beta chain) was captured by sequencing in a study of blood T cell repertoires in COVID-19. As for the study in general: From the United States, Italy and Spain came samples of acute and convalescent COVID-19. The cDNA or gDNA used as material had been derived from T cells, B-cell-depleted T cells, or PBMCs.

Looked up from germline, CDR1 is GTSNPN and CDR2 is SVGIG (reference sequence). CDR3 length: 13 residues. The V and J ends lost 4 bases and 7 bases respectively, with 13 bases between them. How the authors handled the data: Reference gene primer amplification gave nucleated cell count estimates. Sequencing used immunoSEQ multiplex PCR; TCRdb keeps in-frame clones, though not all of them. V and J calls and clone size are given by that table; D and trimming were obtained from the DNA. The top ten clones hold approximately 15% of a sample with some 160,000 clones, approximately 84% of them seen once. This sequence originates from a woman of 80 years or more with acute or convalescent COVID-19. Sequenced material: peripheral blood. The genes are TRBV30 and TRBJ1-4; D remains unclear. The CDR3 spells CAWTPGRGEKLFF. The CDR3 DNA reads TGTGCCTGGACCCCGGGCCGGGGTGAAAAACTGTTTTTT.